The clone carrying this TCR beta chain was detected many times. This specimen comes from a study of T cells of healthy individuals. TCRdb re-derived calls from the 5' RACE reads in MiXCR, one entry per CDR3 protein. Seen here are more than 60,000 distinct CDR3 sequences, roughly 16% observed once, and the top ten hold approximately 4.6%. V shed 4 bases and J 1 base; nucleotides not matched to a gene: 5. From germline, CDR1 is LGHDT and CDR2 YNNKEL (reference sequence). The CDR3 has 15 residues. The chain links TRBV3-1 to TRBJ1-1; 8 nucleotides match TRBD1. The sequence was collected from a human donor in good health. In nucleotides, the CDR3 is TGTGCCAGCAGCCCGACAGGGGCCCAGAACACTGAAGCTTTCTTT. It is translated as CASSPTGAQNTEAFF.